What follows is one T cell receptor beta chain and its context. The V end was cut by 1 base, the J end by 2 bases, with 10 bases between. Germline CDR1 LGHNT, CDR2 FRNRAP. The CDR3 spans 15 residues. These data come from a study of blood T cells in healthy people across ages. A second PCR of about 7 to 12 cycles used a sample-barcoded 5' primer and a J-beta primer mix. TCRdb redid the calling of the 5' RACE reads with MiXCR, one entry per CDR3 protein. This table holds 700,000 to 900,000 distinct CDR3 sequences, roughly 25% found once. This sample also appeared in a second study, on T cells of mothers and their children.

The sequenced material came from blood. The receptor was derived from a boy aged 10-17 years in good health. The rearrangement links TRBV12-5 to TRBJ2-3, with D possibly being TRBD2 (5 bases). The CDR3 sequence is CASGLGGQSTDTQYF. The CDR3 DNA reads as TGTGCTAGTGGTTTGGGCGGGCAGTCCACAGATACGCAGTATTTT.